What follows describes a single TCR beta chain. The sample is drawn from a study of shared clonotypes between healthy human individuals. Sequencing used immunoSEQ multiplex PCR; TCRdb keeps in-frame clones, though not all of them. The data show millions of clones, with 85% to 95% seen just once and 0.13% held by the top ten. The ends were cut back, 1 base at V and 6 bases at J, with 7 bases in the middle. Germline V lookup: CDR1 MNHNS, CDR2 SASEGT. The CDR3 is made up of 14 amino acids. The chain links TRBV6-1 to TRBJ1-6, with D possibly TRBD1 on 6 matching bases. What was sequenced was naive CD4+ T cells sorted from blood. Noted subset: CD45RA+ positively selected. This TCR came from a young man in good health. The DNA of the CDR3 is TGTGCCAGCAGTGAAGGAGGGGGTAATTCACCCCTCCACTTT. Protein: CASSEGGGNSPLHF.